This T cell receptor (beta chain) appears in the sequencing data of a study of blood T cell repertoires in COVID-19. Study context: PBMCs, B-cell-depleted T cells, or T cells were the source of the cDNA or gDNA that made up the material.

Germline values: CDR1 KGHDR, CDR2 SFDVKD. The CDR3 is 15 residues long. V shed 0 bases and J 5 bases; nucleotides not matched to a gene: 5. Original analysis: From reference gene primer amplification, estimates of nucleated cell counts were derived. Measured with immunoSEQ multiplex PCR; TCRdb has only the in-frame clones, and not every one. Clone size and the V and J calls come from that table; the DNA yielded D and trimming. The repertoire holds roughly 86,000 clones, with roughly nine tenths as singletons. The receptor comes from a man in his forties or fifties with active or convalescent COVID-19. Sequenced input: peripheral blood. This chain uses TRBV24-1 with TRBJ2-5; 7 nucleotides align to TRBD1. The CDR3 spells CATSDLDRAGETQYF. CDR3 in DNA: TGTGCCACCAGTGATTTGGACAGGGCAGGGGAGACCCAGTACTTC.